Described below is a single TCR beta chain sequence and its context. No antigen is known for it. The primer mix had 60 Vbeta and 13 Jbeta primers. The data were produced by immunoSEQ multiplex PCR, yet TCRdb's version contains in-frame clones alone and is incomplete. This table holds roughly 67,000 clones, just under 80% found once. The data belong to a study of cytomegalovirus exposure and HLA in healthy donors. Study observations and caveats: Trimming of TCR beta V- and J-genes showed a link, identified in a later analysis, to a missense DCLRE1C variant. TCR beta sequences reportedly predicted most subjects' HLA-A and HLA-B alleles accurately. The study flagged 150 to 200 TCR beta chains as cytomegalovirus-associated. Most TCR sequences were uncommon, yet certain public TCRs appeared in many donors.

Sequenced material: PBMCs. The receptor was isolated from a man aged 35-49 years in good health and CMV-seronegative.

This CDR3 reads CASSLTGSSGNTIYF. DNA for the CDR3: TGTGCCAGCAGCTTAACAGGGAGCTCTGGAAACACCATATATTTT. V usage is TRBV7-3 and J usage is TRBJ1-3; no clear D. This CDR3 has 15 amino acids. The germline gives CDR1 SGHTA, CDR2 FQGTGA. The V gene lost 0 bases and the J gene lost 0 bases, with 6 bases spanning the gap.